This TCR beta chain comes out of a study of cytomegalovirus exposure and HLA in healthy donors. Trimming removed 4 bases from V and 0 bases from J; junction bases left unmatched: 12. CDR3 size: 18 residues. Per the germline V gene, CDR1 is MDHEN and CDR2 is SYDVKM. Researchers ran the PCR with 60 Vbeta and 13 Jbeta primers. Data came from immunoSEQ multiplex PCR; TCRdb stores just in-frame clones and leaves some out. The repertoire holds about 190,000 clones, with more than 65% as singletons. There are a few counts of this clone. The sequenced sample consisted of PBMCs. This clonotype was sampled from a man aged 35 to 55 in good health and CMV-seropositive. The chain recombines TRBV28 with TRBJ2-1, with 7 bases fitting TRBD1. The CDR3 DNA sequence: TGTGCCAGCAGTTCAATTTTTCGACAGGGAACCTCCTACAATGAGCAGTTCTTC. Translating it yields CASSSIFRQGTSYNEQFF.